This T cell receptor beta chain derives from a study of blood T cell repertoires in COVID-19. Overall study context: The study drew acute and convalescent COVID-19 samples from the United States, Italy and Spain. PBMCs, B-cell-depleted T cells, or T cells provided the cDNA or gDNA that made up the material.

Source study methods: Counts of nucleated cells, estimated from reference gene primer amplification, were obtained. TCRdb's table, derived via immunoSEQ multiplex PCR, lists solely in-frame clones and lacks some. V and J calls and clone size come straight from that table; D and trimming were deduced from the DNA. The table lists 90,000 to 130,000 clones, about 85% of them singletons, with 4.8% in the top ten. The CDR3 is 14 residues long. In germline, CDR1 is MNHEY, CDR2 SMNVEV (reference sequence). Deletions cut 2 bases from V and 2 bases from J, with 7 bases between. The receptor was derived from a human donor in a cohort sampled during active COVID-19. Sequences were obtained from peripheral blood. The chain has TRBV27 and TRBJ2-1; the D gene is possibly TRBD2 (6 bases). The CDR3 reads CASSLGGTYNEQFF. CDR3 coding DNA: TGTGCCAGCAGTTTAGGCGGGACCTACAATGAGCAGTTCTTC.